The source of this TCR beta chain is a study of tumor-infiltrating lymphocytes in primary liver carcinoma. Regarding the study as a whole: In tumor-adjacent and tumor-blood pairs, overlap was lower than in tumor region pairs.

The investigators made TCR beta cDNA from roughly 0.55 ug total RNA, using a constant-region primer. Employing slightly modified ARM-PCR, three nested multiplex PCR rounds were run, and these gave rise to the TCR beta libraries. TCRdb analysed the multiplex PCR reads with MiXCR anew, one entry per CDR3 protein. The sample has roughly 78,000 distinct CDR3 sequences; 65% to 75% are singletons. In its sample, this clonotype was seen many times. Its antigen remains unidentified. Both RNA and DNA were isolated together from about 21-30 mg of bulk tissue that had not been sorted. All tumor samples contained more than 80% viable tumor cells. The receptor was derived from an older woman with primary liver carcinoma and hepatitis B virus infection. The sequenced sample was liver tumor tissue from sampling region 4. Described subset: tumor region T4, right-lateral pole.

The CDR3 region is CASSPSQAGETQYF. In DNA form, the CDR3 reads TGTGCCAGCTCACCTTCACAGGCTGGGGAGACCCAGTACTTC. The gene calls are TRBV18 and TRBJ2-5; D possibly corresponds to TRBD1 (5 bases). From germline, CDR1 is KGHSH and CDR2 LQKENI. The CDR3 sequence is 14 residues long. Trimming left V 3 bases short and J 5 bases short, with 13 bases between. Full variable domain (remainder filled in from reference TRBV18 and TRBJ2-5): NAGVMQNPRHLVRRRGQEARLRCSPMKGHSHVYWYRQLPEEGLKFMVYLQKENIIDESGMPKERFSAEFPKEGPSILRIQQVVRGDSAAYFCASSPSQAGETQYFGPGTRLLVL.